This passage covers 25 T cell receptor beta chains from one sample sequenced in a study of PD-L1 blockade in urothelial cancer. Assay: immunoSEQ multiplex PCR; the TCRdb copy retains only in-frame clones and omits some. The profile shows about 19,000 clones, around four fifths of them singletons. The time point was: peripheral blood 6 weeks after treatment start. The sample here was PBMCs, taken around atezolizumab (anti-PD-L1) treatment. The receptors stem from a man aged 50 to 59 with urothelial cancer.

This clone was recorded a few times. This rearrangement joins TRBV18 to TRBJ1-2, with TRBD1 as a possible D gene (6 bases). The length of the CDR3 is 13 residues. The germline V and J ends were trimmed by 2 bases and 2 bases, with 6 bases remaining between them. Germline CDR1 is KGHSH and CDR2 is LQKENI. The CDR3 nucleotides are TGTGCCAGCTCACCAGGACAGAACTATGGCTACACCTTC. Protein product: CASSPGQNYGYTF.

The rearrangement uses TRBV7-9 and TRBJ2-3; perhaps TRBD2 as D (6 bases). V was clipped by 1 base and J by 7 bases, with 15 bases between them. The CDR3 is 15 amino acids. Germline V gives CDR1 SEHNR, CDR2 FQNEAQ (reference sequence). The CDR3 nucleotides read TGTGCCAGCAGCTTAGTGGAGGGACCCCTGAATACGCAGTATTTT. This gives the protein CASSLVEGPLNTQYF.

The sample holds a few counts of this clone. V is TRBV4-2 and J is TRBJ2-2; 7 bases align to TRBD1. Germline CDR1 reads LGHNA; CDR2 reads YNFKEQ. This CDR3 region has 14 residues. V was clipped by 6 bases and J by 1 base; unmatched bases: 2. The CDR3 loop reads CASRGTVNTGELFF. The CDR3 nucleotides are TGTGCCAGCAGAGGGACAGTGAACACCGGGGAGCTGTTTTTT.

This chain connects TRBV15 to TRBJ2-5; tentatively, D is TRBD2 (7 bases). The CDR3 is 15 amino acids. V lost 0 bases, J lost 3 bases, and 11 bases lay in between. Germline CDR1 and CDR2: LNHNV and YYDKDF (reference sequence). Here the CDR3 DNA reads TGTGCCACCAGCAGAGATGGGGGGGGCGAAGAGACCCAGTACTTC. It specifies CATSRDGGGEETQYF.

The chain recombines TRBV9 with TRBJ1-5; TRBD1 matches at 9 bases. With 3 bases clipped from V and 6 bases from J, the junction kept 7 bases outside the gene matches. CDR3 size: 15 residues. The germline V gene has CDR1 SGDLS and CDR2 YYNGEE. CDR3 amino acids: CASSAGTGISQPQHF. Written as DNA, the CDR3 is TGTGCCAGCAGCGCCGGGACAGGGATCAGTCAGCCCCAGCATTTT.

In this sample, this clone turned up a few times. This sequence joins TRBV28 and TRBJ1-5, with TRBD1 matching 10 bases. Germline V gene lookup returns CDR1 MDHEN and CDR2 SYDVKM. The CDR3 totals 15 residues. Losses at the gene ends were 6 bases for V and 7 bases for J; bases not matched to a gene: 9. CDR3 sequence: CASSRDRGKGQPQHF. The CDR3 nucleotides are TGTGCCAGCAGCCGGGACAGGGGTAAAGGACAGCCCCAGCATTTT.

The chain recombines TRBV14 with TRBJ2-7; TRBD2 agrees at 12 bases. The V gene end was trimmed by 0 bases and the J gene end by 5 bases; junction bases not matched to a gene: 8. The CDR3 contains 17 residues. CDR1 is SGHDN and CDR2 is FVKESK in the germline V gene. CDR3 sequence reads: CASSQELLAGGRNEQYF. CDR3 in DNA: TGTGCCAGCAGCCAAGAGCTACTAGCGGGAGGTAGGAACGAGCAGTACTTC.

The chain uses TRBV21-1 and TRBJ2-1; TRBD1 reflects the table's D call only, with no check against the DNA. TRBV21-1 represents a pseudogene. This CDR3 contains 19 residues. The chain's CDR3 is CASSTERGRPDRSYNEQFF. The CDR3 nucleotides are TGTGCCAGCAGCACCGAGAGGGGACGGCCGGACAGGTCGTACAATGAGCAGTTCTTC.

The chain employs TRBV25-1 and TRBJ1-6; no definite D call. This CDR3 is 18 amino acids long. Germline loops: CDR1 MGHDK, CDR2 SYGVNS. Between the trimmed V and J ends, which lost 1 base and 1 base, there was a span of 14 bases. CDR3 region: CASSESGREESYNSPLHF. CDR3 DNA sequence: TGTGCCAGCAGTGAATCGGGGAGGGAGGAATCCTATAATTCACCCCTCCACTTT.

CDR3 coding DNA: TGTGCCAGCAGCTCCCATTTGAGCTCCTACAATGAGCAGTTCTTC. As protein: CASSSHLSSYNEQFF. The chain recombines TRBV7-2 with TRBJ2-1; D uncertain. This CDR3 is built from 15 residues. CDR1 and CDR2 from the germline V gene are SGHTA and FQGNSA. The V and J ends lost 4 bases and 0 bases respectively, with 10 bases between them.

The sample holds a few counts of this clone. This chain links TRBV27 with TRBJ1-2; the D gene is possibly TRBD1 (6 bases). V lost 3 bases and J 7 bases, leaving 12 bases between the germline ends. The CDR3 loop spans 13 amino acids. CDR1 and CDR2 (germline): MNHEY, SMNVEV (reference sequence). CDR3 in DNA: TGTGCCAGCAGTTTCGGGACAAGTCGTGGCTACACCTTC. Its translation: CASSFGTSRGYTF.

The count of this clone is one. The chain uses TRBV18 and TRBJ1-2; 8 bases fit TRBD1. V was pared by 4 bases and J by 0 bases, with 4 bases of the junction left unmatched. CDR1 and CDR2 from the germline V gene are KGHSH and LQKENI. CDR3 size: 15 residues. The CDR3 loop reads CASSLGTGANYGYTF. CDR3 coding DNA: TGTGCCAGCTCACTCGGGACAGGAGCTAACTATGGCTACACCTTC. The complete variable domain, with remaining parts taken from reference TRBV18 and TRBJ1-2, reads NAGVMQNPRHLVRRRGQEARLRCSPMKGHSHVYWYRQLPEEGLKFMVYLQKENIIDESGMPKERFSAEFPKEGPSILRIQQVVRGDSAAYFCASSLGTGANYGYTFGSGTRLTVV.

This chain connects TRBV7-8 to TRBJ1-6, with 9 positions matching TRBD1. Germline V gene sequence: CDR1 SGHVS, CDR2 FQNEAQ. The CDR3 runs 16 residues. V was clipped by 5 bases and J by 6 bases; unmatched bases: 8. The CDR3 here is CASSPAGQGSNSPLHF. The DNA of the CDR3 is TGTGCCAGCAGCCCAGCGGGACAGGGAAGTAATTCACCCCTCCACTTT.

The V gene is TRBV6-4, the J gene TRBJ1-2; TRBD1 aligns across 7 bases. The V segment lost 2 bases and the J segment 4 bases; nucleotides outside the gene matches: 7. Germline loops: CDR1 MRHNA, CDR2 SNTAGT. The CDR3 has 15 residues. CDR3 protein: CASSDPLTGIYGYTF. Here the CDR3 DNA reads TGTGCCAGCAGTGACCCGTTGACAGGGATCTATGGCTACACCTTC.

This clone was observed once. This chain connects TRBV15 to TRBJ1-3; tentatively, D is TRBD1 (6 bases). Per the germline V gene, CDR1 is LNHNV and CDR2 is YYDKDF (reference sequence). The CDR3 length is 17 residues. The V end lost 4 bases, the J end lost 2 bases, and 18 bases lay between the germline ends. CDR3 region: CATSIGAGSGAGNTIYF. DNA for the CDR3: TGTGCCACCAGCATAGGAGCAGGATCAGGGGCTGGAAACACCATATATTTT. Looking up the rest from reference TRBV15 and TRBJ1-3 gives the full variable domain: DAMVIQNPRYQVTQFGKPVTLSCSQTLNHNVMYWYQQKSSQAPKLLFHYYDKDFNNEADTPDNFQSRRPNTSFCFLDIRSPGLGDTAMYLCATSIGAGSGAGNTIYFGEGSWLTVV.

CDR3 coding DNA: TGCGCCAGCAGCTTGGAATCGGGGTCATGGGACAGGGAATACTTC. It yields the protein CASSLESGSWDREYF. The chain combines TRBV5-1 with TRBJ2-4, with 9 bases fitting TRBD1. This CDR3 spans 15 amino acids. V was pared by 0 bases and J by 16 bases, with 14 bases of the junction left unmatched. The V gene's germline CDR1 is SGHRS and CDR2 YFSETQ. Full variable domain (remainder filled in from reference TRBV5-1 and TRBJ2-4): KAGVTQTPRYLIKTRGQQVTLSCSPISGHRSVSWYQQTPGQGLQFLFEYFSETQRNKGNFPGRFSGRQFSNSRSEMNVSTLELGDSALYLCASSLESGSWDREYFGAGTRLSVL.

The CDR3 loop is CASSSTGISNQPQHF. The CDR3 bases are TGTGCCAGCAGTTCCACAGGTATCAGCAATCAGCCCCAGCATTTT. J is TRBJ1-5 and V is TRBV28; a possible D gene is TRBD1 (5 bases). CDR1 and CDR2 (germline): MDHEN, SYDVKM. Trimming took off 4 bases at V and 1 base at J, with 11 bases between the two ends. CDR3 size: 15 residues.

This clone has just a few counts. V usage is TRBV7-2 and J usage is TRBJ2-3, with D maybe TRBD2 (6 bases). Germline V CDR1 and CDR2: SGHTA, FQGNSA. The CDR3 loop spans 16 amino acids. V was clipped by 1 base and J by 0 bases, with 11 bases between them. DNA for the CDR3: TGTGCCAGCAGCTTAGGAGCGGGCTATAGCACAGATACGCAGTATTTT. Translation gives CASSLGAGYSTDTQYF.

The chain carries TRBV19 and TRBJ2-6, with 9 bases that match TRBD1. The V gene end was trimmed by 4 bases and the J gene end by 2 bases; junction bases not matched to a gene: 0. The CDR3 has 15 residues. CDR1 is LNHDA, CDR2 SQIVND, per germline (reference sequence). The DNA for the CDR3 is TGTGCCAGTAGTAGACAGGGGGCTGGGGCCAACGTCCTGACTTTC. Translation gives CASSRQGAGANVLTF. The full variable domain, with the rest looked up from reference TRBV19 and TRBJ2-6, is DGGITQSPKYLFRKEGQNVTLSCEQNLNHDAMYWYRQDPGQGLRLIYYSQIVNDFQKGDIAEGYSVSREKKESFPLTVTSAQKNPTAFYLCASSRQGAGANVLTFGAGSRLTVL.

The V call is TRBV7-8, the J call TRBJ1-3; 8 nucleotides match TRBD1. This CDR3 region has 15 residues. Trimming took 1 base from V and 7 from J; bases not matched to a gene: 6. From germline, CDR1 is SGHVS and CDR2 FQNEAQ. CDR3 in amino acids: CASSLGARGRNTIYF. The CDR3 nucleotides are TGTGCCAGCAGCTTAGGGGCCAGGGGGCGGAACACCATATATTTT.

V usage is TRBV14 and J usage is TRBJ1-2; perhaps TRBD1 as D (6 bases). V was trimmed by 4 bases and J by 2 bases, leaving 8 bases between them. The CDR3 runs to 13 residues. Germline V gene data show CDR1 as SGHDN and CDR2 as FVKESK. The CDR3 nucleotides are TGTGCCAGCAGCCTGGGACAAAACTATGGCTACACCTTC. It yields the protein CASSLGQNYGYTF.

This clone was recorded a few times. The chain links TRBV9 to TRBJ1-3, with 7 nucleotides matching TRBD1. This CDR3 contains 15 residues. V lost 0 bases and J lost 4; bases outside the gene matches: 4. CDR1 is SGDLS, CDR2 YYNGEE, per germline. The CDR3 nucleotides read TGTGCCAGCAGCGTAGAGGGGGCTACAGGAAACACCATATATTTT. This sequence encodes CASSVEGATGNTIYF.

CDR3 protein: CASSYSSGRGTQYF. The CDR3 region has the DNA TGTGCCAGCAGTTACTCTAGCGGGAGAGGGACCCAGTACTTC. This chain links TRBV6-5 with TRBJ2-5; 9 bases are a match to TRBD2. The J segment lost 7 bases and the V segment lost 0 bases, leaving 3 bases of the junction unmatched. This CDR3 comprises 14 residues. Germline V lookup: CDR1 MNHEY, CDR2 SVGAGI.

The chain combines TRBV23-1 with TRBJ2-7, with 7 bases that match TRBD2. TRBV23-1 carries the ORF label, with uncertain function. Trimming took 3 bases from V and 6 from J; bases not matched to a gene: 2. The CDR3 contains 12 residues. Here the CDR3 DNA reads TGCGCCAGCAGTCAGGGGGGGAGCGAGCAGTACGTC. This sequence encodes CASSQGGSEQYV.

This clone was counted a single time. The chain couples TRBV28 to TRBJ1-3, with 9 bases identical to TRBD1. The CDR3 has 15 residues. CDR1 is MDHEN and CDR2 is SYDVKM in the germline V gene. V lost 4 bases, J lost 1 base, and 2 bases stayed unmatched. The CDR3 here is CASSSGTGSGNTIYF. Written as DNA, the CDR3 is TGTGCCAGCAGTTCAGGGACAGGGTCTGGAAACACCATATATTTT. Complete variable domain (other parts from reference TRBV28 and TRBJ1-3): DVKVTQSSRYLVKRTGEKVFLECVQDMDHENMFWYRQDPGLGLRLIYFSYDVKMKEKGDIPEGYSVSREKKERFSLILESASTNQTSMYLCASSSGTGSGNTIYFGEGSWLTVV.